This T cell receptor beta chain is drawn from a study of OX40 agonist ivuxolimab in advanced cancers. About the research overall: Eligibility admitted prior anti-PD-1, anti-PD-L1 or anti-CTLA-4 therapy; approximately 40% had some.

Samples were taken at baseline and on day 1 of cycles 4 and 7. Here immunoSEQ multiplex PCR was the method, and the copy in TCRdb shows in-frame clones only, minus some. The sample lists under 45,000 clones, over 80% occurring once. CDR1 and CDR2 from the germline V gene are LGHNA and YNFKEQ. The ends lost 3 bases at V and 4 bases at J; junction bases unmatched: 1. The CDR3 covers 14 residues. This clonotype originated in an adult with an advanced solid tumor such as melanoma, head and neck, liver or kidney cancer. The source was CD4+ or CD8+ T cells sorted from blood, collected in a trial of the OX40 agonist ivuxolimab. This rearrangement joins TRBV4-2 to TRBJ1-5; 9 bases fit TRBD1. The CDR3 sequence: CASSQGTGNQPQHF. Written as DNA, the CDR3 is TGTGCCAGCAGCCAGGGGACAGGGAATCAGCCCCAGCATTTT.